The sequence of this T cell receptor (beta chain) was determined in a study of T cells in Graves' hyperthyroidism and ophthalmopathy. RNA transcripts yielded amplified TCR beta CDR3 regions. The HTBI set primed first-round TCR CDR3 RT-PCR. TCRdb redid the calling of the multiplex PCR reads with MiXCR, one entry per CDR3 protein. The table shows about 480,000 distinct CDR3 sequences, with 13% to 15% occurring only once. Stable Graves' hyperthyroidism meant no ophthalmopathy progression within 18 months. Every diagnosis used clinical symptoms, serum thyroxine and TRAb, thyroid ultrasound and orbital computed tomography. This clonotype has ten or more counts. Sequencing input: blood. The origin of this receptor is a woman between 18 and 29 years old with Graves' hyperthyroidism.

CDR3 DNA: TGTGCCAGCTCCTCGGGTGGGACAGAAGAGACCCAGTACTTC. Residues: CASSSGGTEETQYF. The chain combines TRBV18 with TRBJ2-5, with 7 bases matching TRBD1. J gave up 3 bases and V 6 bases, and 7 bases lay outside the gene matches. Germline CDR1 and CDR2: KGHSH and LQKENI. The CDR3 extends over 14 amino acids. Using reference TRBV18 and TRBJ2-5 for the parts outside the CDR3, the full variable domain is NAGVMQNPRHLVRRRGQEARLRCSPMKGHSHVYWYRQLPEEGLKFMVYLQKENIIDESGMPKERFSAEFPKEGPSILRIQQVVRGDSAAYFCASSSGGTEETQYFGPGTRLLVL.